This passage covers 14 T cell receptor beta chains from one sample sequenced in a study of CD8+ T cells in alopecia areata. The sequencing template was cDNA reverse transcribed from extracted RNA. Here immunoSEQ multiplex PCR was the method, and the copy in TCRdb shows in-frame clones only, minus some. The data show 150,000 to 200,000 clones, with roughly 60% seen just once and approximately 1% held by the top ten. Treatment reported: oral pan-JAK inhibitor, 5-10 mg twice daily. Sequencing was performed on CD4+ T cells sorted from blood, taken at week 24, from a patient treated with tofacitinib. These receptor sequences come from a human donor with alopecia areata.

J is TRBJ1-1 and V is TRBV29-1; D is ambiguous. The CDR3 spans 14 residues. In germline, CDR1 is SQVTM, CDR2 ANQGSEA. V lost 4 bases, J lost 5 bases, and 17 bases lay in between. CDR3: CSVAKELSETEAFF. The CDR3 nucleotides are TGCAGCGTTGCAAAGGAACTCTCGGAAACTGAAGCTTTCTTT.

This chain connects TRBV30 to TRBJ2-6; no firm D call. Germline CDR1 GTSNPN, CDR2 SVGIG (reference sequence). The CDR3 loop spans 14 amino acids. The germline V and J ends were trimmed by 2 bases and 3 bases, with 8 bases remaining between them. The CDR3 is CAWSQHNGANVLTF. The CDR3 DNA follows: TGTGCCTGGAGTCAGCATAATGGGGCCAACGTCCTGACTTTC.

V is TRBV7-6 and J is TRBJ1-1, with unresolved D. This CDR3 comprises 14 residues. Trimming shortened V by 1 base and J by 1 base, and 7 bases separated the two germline ends. Germline CDR1 reads SGHVS; CDR2 reads FNYEAQ. This chain's CDR3 is CASSLDSTNTEAFF. CDR3 DNA sequence: TGTGCCAGCAGCTTAGACAGTACGAACACTGAAGCTTTCTTT.

The chain combines TRBV29-1 with TRBJ1-1; D gene unclear. The CDR3 spans 12 residues. V was shortened by 4 bases and J by 7 bases, with 13 bases between the two germline ends. Germline V gene lookup returns CDR1 SQVTM and CDR2 ANQGSEA. In DNA, the CDR3 is TGCAGCGTTGTGGAGTCCGCCAATGAAGCTTTCTTT. Translation: CSVVESANEAFF.

This chain connects TRBV10-3 to TRBJ2-1, with 11 bases matching TRBD2. V shed 3 bases and J 8 bases; nucleotides not matched to a gene: 3. Germline assignment: CDR1 ENHRY and CDR2 SYGVKD. This CDR3 comprises 14 residues. The CDR3 here is CAISELAGAYEQFF. The CDR3 DNA follows: TGTGCCATCAGTGAACTAGCGGGGGCCTATGAGCAGTTCTTC.

V gene TRBV27 combines with J gene TRBJ1-2; weak D call: TRBD1 (5 bases). V lost 4 bases and J lost 4, with 10 bases in between. Germline CDR1 is MNHEY and CDR2 is SMNVEV (reference sequence). There are 13 residues in the CDR3. The CDR3 coding sequence is TGTGCCAGCAGTTCTCAGGGCGGCTATGGCTACACCTTC. Its translation: CASSSQGGYGYTF.

This chain uses TRBV29-1 with TRBJ2-7; the match to TRBD1 covers 7 bases. The germline CDR1 and CDR2 sequences are SQVTM and ANQGSEA. V shed 6 bases and J 3 bases; nucleotides not matched to a gene: 8. The CDR3 runs to 13 residues. This chain's CDR3 is CSVGQAPVYEQYF. CDR3 coding DNA: TGCAGCGTAGGACAGGCCCCCGTCTACGAGCAGTACTTC.

J is TRBJ1-4 and V is TRBV7-9; D gene unclear. The CDR3 length is 14 residues. V was cut by 1 base and J by 5 bases, with 8 bases left in between. From germline, CDR1 is SEHNR and CDR2 FQNEAQ (reference sequence). CDR3 bases: TGTGCCAGCAGCTTAGACAGCTCCAATGAAAAACTGTTTTTT. The encoded protein is CASSLDSSNEKLFF.

This clone turned up a few times. The chain couples TRBV30 to TRBJ2-1; D is tentatively TRBD1 or TRBD2 (5 bases each). The CDR3 runs 11 residues. Trimming shortened V by 4 bases and J by 9 bases, and 10 bases separated the two germline ends. Per the germline V gene, CDR1 is GTSNPN and CDR2 is SVGIG (reference sequence). The CDR3 DNA reads TGTGCCTGGAACAGGAGGAGTGAGCAGTTCTTC. Encoded protein: CAWNRRSEQFF.

This clone was detected a few times. The genes are TRBV5-1 and TRBJ2-5, with TRBD1 matching 7 bases. Germline loops: CDR1 SGHRS, CDR2 YFSETQ. The V segment lost 4 bases and the J segment 4 bases; nucleotides outside the gene matches: 10. CDR3 length: 15 residues. CDR3 nucleotide sequence: TGCGCCAGCAGCGAGGGACCGAACAGGGGAGAGACCCAGTACTTC. Translated: CASSEGPNRGETQYF.

The chain recombines TRBV20-1 with TRBJ1-1; no clear D. The germline V gene encodes CDR1 DFQATT and CDR2 SNEGSKA (reference sequence). The CDR3 is made up of 11 amino acids. The CDR3 region is CSPGDGTEAFF. CDR3 bases: TGCAGCCCCGGGGATGGGACTGAAGCTTTCTTT.

This clone came up once. The chain employs TRBV5-1 and TRBJ1-1, with D hard to call. The V gene's germline CDR1 is SGHRS and CDR2 YFSETQ. Trimming left V 2 bases short and J 2 bases short, with 13 bases between. This CDR3 is 15 amino acids long. This CDR3 is CASSLTAKANTEAFF. In DNA, the CDR3 is TGCGCCAGCAGCTTAACAGCCAAGGCAAACACTGAAGCTTTCTTT.

Only a few counts were recorded for this clone. V gene TRBV29-1 combines with J gene TRBJ1-1; D gene uncertain. Germline CDR1 reads SQVTM; CDR2 reads ANQGSEA. V lost 4 bases, J lost 1 base, and 13 bases lay in between. The CDR3 length is 14 residues. The CDR3 loop reads CSVVKAGSNTEAFF. In DNA, the CDR3 is TGCAGCGTTGTCAAAGCCGGATCGAACACTGAAGCTTTCTTT.

V gene TRBV29-1 combines with J gene TRBJ2-5, with unresolved D. Germline V gene sequence: CDR1 SQVTM, CDR2 ANQGSEA. The ends were cut back, 4 bases at V and 5 bases at J, with 14 bases in the middle. The CDR3 sequence is 13 residues long. The CDR3 sequence is CSVGGTEMETQYF. CDR3 DNA sequence: TGCAGCGTTGGTGGTACTGAGATGGAGACCCAGTACTTC.